The subject of this entry is one T cell receptor beta chain. Via MiXCR, TCRdb re-called the PCR reads, giving one row per CDR3 protein. The sample carries 2,000 to 2,500 distinct CDR3 sequences, 30% to 45% recorded once. The data originate from a study of immune characterization of retroperitoneal liposarcoma. The origin of this receptor is a male donor with retroperitoneal liposarcoma. Sequencing input: tumor tissue.

CDR3 region: CASEREGYEQYF. The CDR3 DNA reads TGTGCCAGCGAGCGGGAGGGGTACGAGCAGTACTTC. J is TRBJ2-1 and V is TRBV6-1; 10 bases fit TRBD2. The J call may be wrong; the DNA end is better matched by TRBJ2-7. The CDR3 is 12 residues long. Germline CDR1 and CDR2: MNHNS and SASEGT.